Below are 16 T cell receptor beta chains sequenced from a single sample in a study of early stage breast cancer tumors. Method: immunoSEQ multiplex PCR; TCRdb's copy keeps in-frame clones and lacks some. The profile covers some 47,000 clones, with approximately 83% appearing a single time and approximately 1.4% taken by the ten largest. The material sequenced was blood. These receptors all stem from a person in their fifties with breast cancer.

This rearrangement joins TRBV6-5 to TRBJ1-2; D not certain. CDR1 and CDR2 from the germline V gene are MNHEY and SVGAGI. The CDR3 loop spans 12 amino acids. Trimming took off 4 bases at V and 2 bases at J, with 5 bases between the two ends. DNA for the CDR3: TGTGCCAGCAGTTCCGAGAACTATGGCTACACCTTC. The encoded protein is CASSSENYGYTF.

The table lists this clone with a few counts. CDR3 nucleotide sequence: TGTGCCAGCAGTTACGGAGGGTGGAACTATGGCTACACCTTC. It translates to CASSYGGWNYGYTF. This chain joins TRBV6-5 and TRBJ1-2; D not certain. Trimming cost V 2 bases and J 2 bases, with 9 bases left between them. The CDR3 runs 14 residues. Germline CDR1 MNHEY, CDR2 SVGAGI.

This rearrangement joins TRBV7-6 to TRBJ2-1; 7 bases fit TRBD2. V lost 1 base, J lost 2 bases, and 8 bases stayed unmatched. This CDR3 has 17 residues. CDR1 and CDR2 (germline): SGHVS, FNYEAQ. CDR3 DNA sequence: TGTGCCAGCAGCTTAGGGTTTGCGGGAGCTACCTACAATGAGCAGTTCTTC. Its translation: CASSLGFAGATYNEQFF.

The CDR3, as DNA: TGTGCCAGCAGCTTGACAGCGGGGAGCACAGATACGCAGTATTTT. Its protein is CASSLTAGSTDTQYF. The chain combines TRBV7-2 with TRBJ2-3; 7 positions agree with TRBD2. CDR1 and CDR2 (germline): SGHTA, FQGNSA. CDR3 length: 15 amino acids. V lost 3 bases to trimming and J lost 0 bases; unmatched junction nucleotides: 3. Full variable domain (remainder filled in from reference TRBV7-2 and TRBJ2-3): GAGVSQSPSNKVTEKGKDVELRCDPISGHTALYWYRQSLGQGLEFLIYFQGNSAPDKSGLPSDRFSAERTGGSVSTLTIQRTQQEDSAVYLCASSLTAGSTDTQYFGPGTRLTVL.

The rearrangement joins TRBV18 to TRBJ2-3; TRBD2 is a possible D gene (5 bases). The CDR3 has 14 amino acids. In germline, CDR1 is KGHSH, CDR2 LQKENI. The V and J ends lost 6 bases and 0 bases respectively, with 10 bases between them. CDR3 residues: CASSRRGSTDTQYF. CDR3 coding DNA: TGTGCCAGCTCTCGTCGGGGTAGCACAGATACGCAGTATTTT.

The chain links TRBV7-9 to TRBJ2-1, with a tentative D call TRBD2 (6 bases). Deletions cut 5 bases from V and 4 bases from J, with 15 bases between. The CDR3 totals 15 residues. CDR1 is SEHNR, CDR2 FQNEAQ, per germline (reference sequence). CDR3 sequence reads: CASSPQVSGYNEQFF. The DNA of the CDR3 is TGTGCCAGCAGCCCACAAGTCAGCGGGTACAATGAGCAGTTCTTC.

The J gene is TRBJ2-7, the V gene TRBV4-3, with TRBD2 matching 11 bases. V was pared by 1 base and J by 4 bases, with 18 bases of the junction left unmatched. The CDR3 contains 20 residues. Germline V gene data show CDR1 as LGHNA and CDR2 as YSLEER. CDR3 nucleotide sequence: TGCGCCAGCAGCCAAGGGGAGGTATTAGCGGGGGGGGCCGCGGGGTACGAGCAGTACTTC. It codes for CASSQGEVLAGGAAGYEQYF.

The chain couples TRBV18 to TRBJ2-2; the D is unclear. The CDR3 has 14 amino acids. Germline-derived CDR1 and CDR2 are KGHSH and LQKENI. Trimming took 3 bases from V and 3 from J, leaving 8 bases between them. This CDR3 is CASSPPLDTGELFF. DNA of the CDR3: TGTGCCAGCTCACCCCCCTTGGACACCGGGGAGCTGTTTTTT.

This rearrangement joins TRBV20-1 to TRBJ2-7; D gene uncertain. The CDR3 extends over 8 amino acids. The germline gives CDR1 DFQATT, CDR2 SNEGSKA (reference sequence). V was cut by 7 bases and J by 7 bases, with 5 bases left in between. CDR3 in amino acids: CSVGEQYF. The CDR3 DNA is TGCAGTGTGGGAGAGCAGTACTTC.

The chain has TRBV7-9 and TRBJ2-7, with 7 bases that match TRBD2. The CDR3 contains 15 residues. The J segment lost 6 bases and the V segment lost 2 bases, leaving 10 bases of the junction unmatched. From germline, CDR1 is SEHNR and CDR2 FQNEAQ (reference sequence). The CDR3 region is CASSLSPTAGSEQYF. The CDR3 region has the DNA TGTGCCAGCAGCTTATCTCCGACAGCGGGGAGCGAGCAGTACTTC. The full variable domain, in which reference TRBV7-9 and TRBJ2-7 provide the parts outside the CDR3, is DTGVSQNPRHKITKRGQNVTFRCDPISEHNRLYWYRQTLGQGPEFLTYFQNEAQLEKSRLLSDRFSAERPKGSFSTLEIQRTEQGDSAMYLCASSLSPTAGSEQYFGPGTRLTVT.

The gene calls are TRBV10-3 and TRBJ2-4; TRBD1 is a possible D gene (7 bases). The CDR3 is 15 residues long. Per the germline V gene, CDR1 is ENHRY and CDR2 is SYGVKD. Trimming took off 10 bases at V and 0 bases at J, with 16 bases between the two ends. CDR3 loop: CATRDSLLAKNIQYF. For the CDR3, the DNA is TGTGCCACGCGGGACAGCTTACTAGCCAAAAACATTCAGTACTTC.

V usage is TRBV4-3 and J usage is TRBJ2-7; D may be TRBD1 or TRBD2 (5 bases each). The germline CDR1 and CDR2 sequences are LGHNA and YSLEER. The CDR3 has 14 amino acids. Trimming stripped 4 bases from V and 4 bases from J, with 14 bases between. In DNA form, the CDR3 reads TGCGCCAGCAGCCCAGGGACCCATGGGTACGAGCAGTACTTC. This gives the protein CASSPGTHGYEQYF.

This clone was seen more than once but under ten times. The chain uses TRBV28 and TRBJ1-2; TRBD1 might be the D (5 bases). Trimming took off 2 bases at V and 2 bases at J, with 12 bases between the two ends. The CDR3 totals 15 residues. Per the germline V gene, CDR1 is MDHEN and CDR2 is SYDVKM. CDR3 sequence: CASSLLWAGNYGYTF. DNA of the CDR3: TGTGCCAGCAGTTTACTCTGGGCAGGGAACTATGGCTACACCTTC.

The chain carries TRBV7-2 and TRBJ2-2; possibly TRBD2 for D (6 bases). Between the trimmed V and J ends, which lost 4 bases and 1 base, there was a span of 10 bases. CDR1 is SGHTA and CDR2 is FQGNSA in the germline V gene. CDR3 size: 15 residues. CDR3 sequence (DNA): TGTGCCAGCAGCTCCTGGGGAGGGAACACCGGGGAGCTGTTTTTT. This sequence encodes CASSSWGGNTGELFF.

The sample holds a few counts of this clone. The chain joins TRBV7-9 to TRBJ1-5; D is unclear. Germline V lookup: CDR1 SEHNR, CDR2 FQNEAQ (reference sequence). This CDR3 is built from 13 residues. Trimming took 1 base from V and 4 from J, leaving 5 bases between them. The CDR3 DNA follows: TGTGCCAGCAGCTTAGGACAAAATCAGCCCCAGCATTTT. It translates to CASSLGQNQPQHF.

The chain couples TRBV15 to TRBJ1-2; TRBD1 might be the D (5 bases). Germline V CDR1 and CDR2: LNHNV, YYDKDF (reference sequence). V lost 3 bases and J 4 bases, leaving 15 bases between the germline ends. This CDR3 comprises 15 residues. CDR3 in amino acids: CATSSIKQGVYGYTF. In DNA, the CDR3 is TGTGCCACCAGCAGCATAAAGCAGGGAGTCTATGGCTACACCTTC.